The 22 T cell receptor beta chains listed next were all sequenced from one sample in a study of T cells after yellow fever vaccination. TCRdb analysed the 5' RACE reads with MiXCR anew, one entry per CDR3 protein. The table records about 250,000 distinct CDR3 sequences, approximately 3.6% of them present only once. Sequenced material: PBMCs, taken 15 days after the yellow fever booster vaccination. These TCRs come from a man between 18 and 29 years old who received the YFV17D yellow fever vaccine.

This clonotype was detected many times. One end of the junction is discordant with germline, which a read error may explain. The V and J genes are TRBV5-1 and TRBJ1-1; D is unresolved. In germline, CDR1 is SGHRS, CDR2 YFSETQ. CDR3 length: 14 residues. CDR3 sequence: CASSLRGGNTEAFF. The DNA for the CDR3 is TGTGCCAGCAGCTTACGGGGAGGGAACACTGAAGCTTTCTTT.

This clonotype was detected many times. The chain uses TRBV7-2 and TRBJ2-1, with D maybe TRBD1 (6 bases). The germline V gene has CDR1 SGHTA and CDR2 FQGNSA. The CDR3 runs 15 residues. With 5 bases removed from V and 9 bases from J, the gap between germline ends came to 20 bases. The CDR3 coding sequence is TGTGCCAGCAGCCCAGGGGCGTGGTCCCAGGGTGAGCAGTTCTTC. This gives the protein CASSPGAWSQGEQFF.

This clonotype was picked up many times. The CDR3 bases are TGCGCCAGCAGCCAAGTCGCGGGCATGGCTAACTATGGCTACACCTTC. It yields the protein CASSQVAGMANYGYTF. The rearrangement uses TRBV4-1 and TRBJ1-2; D ambiguous. The CDR3 consists of 16 residues. Germline CDR1 and CDR2: MGHRA and YSYEKL. V lost 1 base and J lost 0, with 12 bases in between.

This clonotype was recorded many times. The J gene is TRBJ1-5, the V gene TRBV24-1; 7 bases align to TRBD1. The germline CDR1 and CDR2 sequences are KGHDR and SFDVKD. This CDR3 has 16 amino acids. V lost 2 bases to trimming and J lost 3 bases; unmatched junction nucleotides: 6. The CDR3, as DNA: TGTGCCACCAGTGATTCCGCGGACAGGCCCAATCAGCCCCAGCATTTT. It is translated as CATSDSADRPNQPQHF.

Many counts were recorded for this clonotype. The chain recombines TRBV20-1 with TRBJ1-2, with D unclear. V gave up 2 bases and J gave up 2 bases, with 9 bases separating them. Germline CDR1 and CDR2: DFQATT and SNEGSKA (reference sequence). This CDR3 is 13 amino acids long. The CDR3 coding sequence is TGCAGTGCTAGATCCGATACCAACTATGGCTACACCTTC. Translated, it gives CSARSDTNYGYTF.

The table lists this clonotype with many counts. The chain recombines TRBV20-1 with TRBJ1-2, with D perhaps TRBD1 (6 bases). This CDR3 comprises 14 residues. Germline V gene lookup returns CDR1 DFQATT and CDR2 SNEGSKA (reference sequence). V dropped 2 bases and J dropped 1 base, with 11 bases sitting between them. CDR3 coding DNA: TGCAGTGCTAGAAGGACAGACCTTAACTATGGCTACACCTTC. Translating gives CSARRTDLNYGYTF.

This clonotype was seen more than once but under ten times. The chain employs TRBV29-1 and TRBJ1-3; D gene ambiguous. Germline CDR1 and CDR2: SQVTM and ANQGSEA. This CDR3 is built from 12 residues. V dropped 6 bases and J dropped 1 base, with 7 bases sitting between them. The CDR3 reads CSVRLSGNTIYF. The CDR3 DNA reads as TGCAGCGTCAGGTTATCTGGAAACACCATATATTTT.

This clonotype was seen at least ten times. The chain recombines TRBV6-2 or TRBV6-3 with TRBJ1-1, with 7 bases lining up with TRBD1. The CDR3 is made up of 15 amino acids. The V and J ends lost 7 bases and 1 base, in that order; junction bases with no gene match: 9. CDR1 is MNHEY and CDR2 is SVGEGT in the germline V gene. The CDR3 region is CASTLLTGTNTEAFF. The CDR3 DNA is TGTGCCAGCACCCTACTGACAGGGACGAACACTGAAGCTTTCTTT.

Many counts were recorded for this clonotype. This sequence joins TRBV20-1 and TRBJ2-3; weak D call: TRBD2 (6 bases). Germline V gene data show CDR1 as DFQATT and CDR2 as SNEGSKA (reference sequence). The CDR3 is 13 amino acids. Trimming shortened V by 5 bases and J by 6 bases, and 15 bases separated the two germline ends. CDR3 coding DNA: TGCAGTGCTCGGCGCGGGGTGTTGGATACGCAGTATTTT. It yields the protein CSARRGVLDTQYF.

This clonotype was seen at least ten times. The chain links TRBV6-2 or TRBV6-3 to TRBJ2-1; D is possibly TRBD2 (6 bases). Germline V lookup: CDR1 MNHEY, CDR2 SVGEGT. The ends were cut back, 8 bases at V and 0 bases at J, with 8 bases in the middle. This CDR3 contains 13 residues. The CDR3 DNA reads TGTGCCAGCGGGGGGAGCTCCTACAATGAGCAGTTCTTC. Encoded protein: CASGGSSYNEQFF.

This clonotype was seen ten or more times. V usage is TRBV27 and J usage is TRBJ1-2; D possibly corresponds to TRBD1 (5 bases). Trimming stripped 5 bases from V and 4 bases from J, with 17 bases between. This CDR3 is 15 amino acids long. Germline V gene data show CDR1 as MNHEY and CDR2 as SMNVEV (reference sequence). The CDR3 region has the DNA TGTGCCAGCAGTCCCGGGACGGCAGCCGTCTATGGCTACACCTTC. Translating gives CASSPGTAAVYGYTF.

Only a few counts were recorded for this clonotype. The genes are TRBV23-1 and TRBJ2-7; D call uncertain. TRBV23-1 is assigned to the ORF class and has an uncertain function. The CDR3 consists of 12 residues. V was clipped by 4 bases and J by 2 bases, with 6 bases between them. The DNA for the CDR3 is TGCGCCAGCAGTCCCTTGACCTACGAGCAGTACGTC. This encodes CASSPLTYEQYV.

The chain recombines TRBV4-3 with TRBJ1-2; 9 bases agree with TRBD1. Trimming removed 2 bases from V and 6 bases from J; junction bases left unmatched: 7. Germline V lookup: CDR1 LGHNA, CDR2 YSLEER. This CDR3 has 15 residues. The CDR3: CASSQSLGQGHGYTF. The CDR3 nucleotides read TGCGCCAGCAGCCAATCTCTGGGACAGGGTCATGGCTACACCTTC.

This clonotype occurred a few times. The chain links TRBV6-1 to TRBJ1-1; 7 nucleotides line up with TRBD1. The CDR3 is 14 residues long. V was clipped by 6 bases and J by 0 bases; unmatched bases: 4. Germline CDR1 is MNHNS and CDR2 is SASEGT. The CDR3 is CASRIQGLNTEAFF. CDR3 DNA: TGTGCCAGCAGAATACAGGGGCTGAACACTGAAGCTTTCTTT.

The rearrangement links TRBV10-3 to TRBJ1-2, with no clear D. V was trimmed by 3 bases and J by 8 bases, leaving 10 bases between them. The length of the CDR3 is 12 residues. Germline CDR1 is ENHRY and CDR2 is SYGVKD. In DNA, the CDR3 is TGTGCCATCAGTGACGGGCAAGGAGGCTACACCTTC. Protein product: CAISDGQGGYTF.

This clonotype was counted many times. The chain recombines TRBV7-9 with TRBJ1-5, with TRBD1 matching over 7 bases. The CDR3 spans 15 residues. V lost 4 bases, J lost 0 bases, and 3 bases stayed unmatched. Germline CDR1 and CDR2: SEHNR and FQNEAQ (reference sequence). The CDR3 here is CASSSGTDSNQPQHF. The CDR3 DNA sequence: TGTGCCAGCAGCTCTGGGACAGATAGCAATCAGCCCCAGCATTTT.

This clonotype occurred many times. The genes are TRBV28 and TRBJ2-3, with 13 bases identical to TRBD2. The CDR3 sequence is 15 residues long. Germline V gene data show CDR1 as MDHEN and CDR2 as SYDVKM. The V gene end was trimmed by 8 bases and the J gene end by 8 bases; junction bases not matched to a gene: 10. DNA of the CDR3: TGTGCCAGCTCCCAACTAGCGGGGGGGCGAGGTACGCAGTATTTT. Amino acids: CASSQLAGGRGTQYF.

This clonotype was observed at least ten times. The chain combines TRBV30 with TRBJ1-1; D is ambiguous. Germline V gives CDR1 GTSNPN, CDR2 SVGIG (reference sequence). The CDR3 is 14 amino acids. Between the trimmed V and J ends, which lost 5 bases and 1 base, there was a span of 14 bases. CDR3 sequence reads: CAWRRVMRNTEAFF. CDR3 DNA: TGTGCCTGGCGTCGTGTCATGAGGAACACTGAAGCTTTCTTT.

The chain joins TRBV28 to TRBJ1-1; a possible D gene is TRBD1 (5 bases). This CDR3 has 12 amino acids. In germline, CDR1 is MDHEN, CDR2 SYDVKM. Trimming stripped 8 bases from V and 6 bases from J, with 13 bases between. In nucleotides, the CDR3 is TGTGCCAGCCGGGGGTGGGAAGCTGAAGCTTTCTTT. This translates into CASRGWEAEAFF.

This clonotype has ten or more counts. The CDR3 coding sequence is TGTGCCAGCACCGACCAGGGGCCCTACGAGCAGTACGTC. This gives the protein CASTDQGPYEQYV. The rearrangement links TRBV11-2 to TRBJ2-7; maybe TRBD1 (6 bases). The CDR3 length is 13 residues. V gave up 7 bases and J gave up 2 bases, with 12 bases separating them. Germline V gives CDR1 SGHAT, CDR2 FQNNGV.

The chain has TRBV29-1 and TRBJ1-1; D is unresolved. Germline CDR1 is SQVTM and CDR2 is ANQGSEA. The CDR3 length is 14 residues. Deletions cut 6 bases from V and 0 bases from J, with 14 bases between. CDR3 loop: CSVNPLHVNTEAFF. For the CDR3, the DNA is TGCAGCGTGAACCCTTTACACGTGAACACTGAAGCTTTCTTT.

Many counts were recorded for this clonotype. The gene calls are TRBV29-1 and TRBJ2-1, with 10 bases that match TRBD1. Germline-derived CDR1 and CDR2 are SQVTM and ANQGSEA. The CDR3 contains 15 residues. V lost 4 bases, J lost 4 bases, and 7 bases stayed unmatched. The CDR3 loop reads CSVVGRDRGYNEQFF. The CDR3 DNA sequence: TGCAGCGTTGTGGGTCGGGACAGGGGTTACAATGAGCAGTTCTTC.